This T cell receptor beta chain was identified in a study of blood T cell repertoires in COVID-19. About the research overall: The origin of the acute and convalescent COVID-19 samples was the United States, Italy and Spain.

As processed by the authors: Cell counts per sample came from amplifying reference gene primers. Measured with immunoSEQ multiplex PCR; TCRdb has only the in-frame clones, and not every one. V, J and clone size are taken as reported in that table, and D and trimming were inferred from the DNA itself. Found here are 35,000 to 45,000 clones, 88% of them singletons; the top ten hold roughly an eighth. Germline V gene lookup returns CDR1 SGDLS and CDR2 YYNGEE. With 2 bases removed from V and 4 bases from J, the gap between germline ends came to 13 bases. The CDR3 loop spans 15 amino acids. This clone was observed a single time.

V and J are TRBV9 and TRBJ1-3; the D is unclear. The TCR originated in a human donor in a cohort sampled during active COVID-19. The specimen sequenced was peripheral blood. DNA of the CDR3: TGTGCCAGCAGCGTCAGTTCAGTCGGGGGAAACACCATATATTTT. Amino acid sequence: CASSVSSVGGNTIYF.